This T cell receptor (beta chain) was sequenced for a study of T cell repertoires in cytomegalovirus infection. Study-level background: TCR beta signatures that were public indicated CMV infection and matching HLA type.

There are a few counts of this clonotype. TCRdb recomputed calls from the reads with MiXCR, one row per CDR3 protein. The sample shows some 100,000 distinct CDR3 sequences, around a quarter of them seen only once. CDR3 length equals 14 residues. Germline values: CDR1 MNHEY, CDR2 SMNVEV (reference sequence). Trimming removed 3 bases from V and 4 bases from J, with 12 bases in between. The chain has TRBV27 and TRBJ1-1; D call uncertain. What was sequenced was CD8+ T cells from PBMCs. This TCR was sampled from a human donor in good health (CMV status not recorded). Some clones in this sample may be carry-over from other donors' samples. CDR3 nucleotides: TGTGCCAGCAGTTTGGGAGGGCGCCCCACTGAAGCTTTCTTT. It specifies CASSLGGRPTEAFF.